Described below is a single T cell receptor beta chain sequence and its context. What it recognizes is unknown. This CDR3 has 15 amino acids. V trimming: 2 bases; J trimming: 4 bases; junction bases outside the gene matches: 5. Looked up from germline, CDR1 is SGHTA and CDR2 is FQGTGA. The data were taken from a study of cytomegalovirus exposure and HLA in healthy donors. About the study: The early release's HLA-typed donors yielded 65 million to 85 million unique TCRs.

Study-level results: Cytomegalovirus-associated status was assigned to around 160 TCR beta chains. The authors judged a highly shared variant cluster likely a sequencing artifact. TCR beta sequences numbering around 15,000 were associated with HLA alleles at 0.05 false discovery rate in a later analysis.

The PCR ran on 60 Vbeta and 13 Jbeta primers. The assay was immunoSEQ multiplex PCR, and TCRdb's table has in-frame clones only and misses some. The sample contains 100,000 to 120,000 clones, 65% to 80% of which appear only once. Material for sequencing was PBMCs. The clonotype comes from a woman aged 60 to 75 in good health and CMV-seropositive. This chain uses TRBV7-3 with TRBJ2-1; 7 positions match TRBD2. The chain's CDR3 is CASSLETSRYNEQFF. The CDR3 DNA follows: TGTGCCAGCAGCTTAGAGACTAGCAGATACAATGAGCAGTTCTTC.